The 12 T cell receptor beta chains below come from one sample, sequenced in a study of blood T cell repertoires in COVID-19. Clones were sequenced by immunoSEQ multiplex PCR, and TCRdb holds only the in-frame ones, with some missing. The sample consists of more than 110,000 clones, roughly 80% of them appearing once. Material: peripheral blood. These receptors originate from a human donor in a cohort sampled during active COVID-19.

V is TRBV7-9 and J is TRBJ1-1; weak D call: TRBD1 (5 bases). Trimming shortened V by 1 base and J by 11 bases, and 14 bases separated the two germline ends. Germline V gene lookup returns CDR1 SEHNR and CDR2 FQNEAQ (reference sequence). The CDR3 runs to 13 residues. CDR3 residues: CASSLEGLTWAFF. The CDR3 DNA reads TGTGCCAGCAGCTTAGAGGGACTCACCTGGGCTTTCTTT.

The chain uses TRBV5-1 and TRBJ1-1; D perhaps matches TRBD1 (6 bases). The CDR3 is made up of 13 amino acids. V was shortened by 5 bases and J by 7 bases, with 15 bases between the two germline ends. Germline values: CDR1 SGHRS, CDR2 YFSETQ. The DNA of the CDR3 is TGCGCCAGCAGAGAAGACAGGACCCATGAAGCTTTCTTT. It yields the protein CASREDRTHEAFF. Using reference TRBV5-1 and TRBJ1-1 for the parts outside the CDR3, the full variable domain is KAGVTQTPRYLIKTRGQQVTLSCSPISGHRSVSWYQQTPGQGLQFLFEYFSETQRNKGNFPGRFSGRQFSNSRSEMNVSTLELGDSALYLCASREDRTHEAFFGQGTRLTVV.

This rearrangement joins TRBV28 to TRBJ1-5, with D possibly matching TRBD1 (6 bases). Between the trimmed V and J ends, which lost 6 bases and 3 bases, there was a span of 18 bases. Germline V gene lookup returns CDR1 MDHEN and CDR2 SYDVKM. The CDR3 is 16 amino acids. The DNA for the CDR3 is TGTGCCAGCAGATCCACCTACAGGGACGCCAATCAGCCCCAGCATTTT. Amino acids: CASRSTYRDANQPQHF.

The V gene is TRBV13, the J gene TRBJ2-1, with 13 bases identical to TRBD2. V was clipped by 4 bases and J by 4 bases; unmatched bases: 13. Germline V gene data show CDR1 as PRHDT and CDR2 as FYEKMQ (reference sequence). This CDR3 contains 19 residues. The chain's CDR3 is CASSSQRTSGGPGYNEQFF. For the CDR3, the DNA is TGTGCCAGCAGCTCCCAGAGGACTAGCGGGGGCCCCGGATACAATGAGCAGTTCTTC.

CDR3 DNA sequence: TGTGCCAGCACGACCGGGACAGGGGTTCCCGAGCAGTACTTC. Amino acid sequence: CASTTGTGVPEQYF. V and J are TRBV5-6 and TRBJ2-7; 10 nucleotides line up with TRBD1. The J segment lost 6 bases and the V segment lost 6 bases, leaving 9 bases of the junction unmatched. CDR3 size: 14 residues. Germline V CDR1 and CDR2: SGHDT, YYEEEE.

The chain recombines TRBV7-2 with TRBJ1-1; TRBD1 matches at 8 bases. Per germline, CDR1 SGHTA and CDR2 FQGNSA. V lost 4 bases and J lost 5; bases outside the gene matches: 9. The CDR3 length is 15 residues. The CDR3 coding sequence is TGTGCCAGCAGCTCCGGACCGACAGGGGCGACTGAAGCTTTCTTT. It codes for CASSSGPTGATEAFF.

This sequence joins TRBV27 and TRBJ2-2; no clear D gene. The CDR3 loop spans 14 amino acids. The germline CDR1 and CDR2 sequences are MNHEY and SMNVEV (reference sequence). V lost 7 bases, J lost 2 bases, and 11 bases lay in between. The chain's CDR3 is CASKLSFNTGELFF. CDR3 bases: TGTGCCAGCAAGCTTTCCTTTAACACCGGGGAGCTGTTTTTT.

This chain links TRBV6-5 with TRBJ1-5; 7 bases are shared with TRBD1. Germline-derived CDR1 and CDR2 are MNHEY and SVGAGI. The V gene end was trimmed by 6 bases and the J gene end by 7 bases; junction bases not matched to a gene: 9. This CDR3 contains 14 residues. In nucleotides, the CDR3 is TGTGCCAGCAGCGGTGACAGGGATCGGCAGCCCCAGCATTTT. The encoded protein is CASSGDRDRQPQHF.

The chain uses TRBV5-4 and TRBJ2-2; TRBD2 matches at 9 bases. Trimming at V came to 4 bases and at J to 4 bases, leaving 8 bases not matched to a gene. Germline loops: CDR1 SGHNT, CDR2 YYREEE (reference sequence). The CDR3 covers 16 residues. The CDR3 region has the DNA TGTGCCAGCAGCCCCGGGACTAGCAGACCCACCGGGGAGCTGTTTTTT. As protein: CASSPGTSRPTGELFF.

The chain carries TRBV28 and TRBJ1-2, with TRBD1 matching over 7 bases. The V gene's germline CDR1 is MDHEN and CDR2 SYDVKM. The CDR3 is 14 residues long. V shed 6 bases, J shed 4 bases, and the junction held 8 bases outside the gene matches. The CDR3 DNA reads TGTGCCAGCAGAGGGACAGATAAAACCTATGGCTACACCTTC. Protein sequence: CASRGTDKTYGYTF.

This clone was found once. The chain has TRBV11-2 and TRBJ2-2, with 8 bases aligning to TRBD1. The germline CDR1 and CDR2 sequences are SGHAT and FQNNGV. After removal of 6 bases from V and 0 bases from J, the junction contained 3 bases not matched to a gene. This CDR3 is built from 15 residues. CDR3 sequence (DNA): TGTGCCAGCAGGCTACAGGGGGCGAACACCGGGGAGCTGTTTTTT. This gives the protein CASRLQGANTGELFF.

The chain combines TRBV9 with TRBJ1-1; 7 nucleotides line up with TRBD1. The CDR3 sequence is 16 residues long. V was clipped by 4 bases and J by 3 bases; unmatched bases: 12. Germline assignment: CDR1 SGDLS and CDR2 YYNGEE. In DNA form, the CDR3 reads TGTGCCAGCAGCCACTCCTTGGGACAGATGGACACTGAAGCTTTCTTT. Its protein is CASSHSLGQMDTEAFF.